A selection of T cell receptor beta chains follows, all from one sample in a study of OX40 agonist ivuxolimab in advanced cancers. The table came from immunoSEQ multiplex PCR; TCRdb's copy has only in-frame clones and leaves some out. The top ten clones hold approximately 7.4% of a sample with tens of thousands of clones, 90% of them seen once. The sequencing used CD4+ or CD8+ T cells sorted from blood, collected in a trial of the OX40 agonist ivuxolimab. Every receptor here comes from an adult with an advanced solid tumor such as melanoma, head and neck, liver or kidney cancer. Each CDR3 is given with its conserved first and last residue. A D gene is named only where the DNA matches it firmly. The size of a clone is reported for some rows only, either as once, few or many, or as a class for expanded clones.

j_gene,v_gene,d_gene,abundance,len,CDR3aa,CDR3nt
TRBJ2-7,TRBV7-9,TRBD1,NA,17,CASSETPGQAPSYEQYF,TGTGCCAGCAGTGAAACCCCGGGACAGGCACCCTCCTACGAGCAGTACTTC
TRBJ1-1,TRBV5-4,NA,NA,13,CASSHDRSTEAFF,TGTGCCAGCAGCCACGACAGAAGCACTGAAGCTTTCTTT
TRBJ2-3,TRBV5-5,NA,NA,13,CASSPYSDDTQYF,TGTGCCAGCAGCCCTTATAGCGATGATACGCAGTATTTT
TRBJ2-7,TRBV13,TRBD2,NA,16,CASSSPAQRLAGPQDF,TGTGCCAGCAGCTCCCCGGCCCAGAGGCTAGCGGGGCCACAGGACTTC
TRBJ2-4,TRBV11-2,TRBD2,NA,15,CASSLTGGSGNIQYF,TGTGCCAGCAGCTTAACGGGAGGGTCGGGAAACATTCAGTACTTC
TRBJ1-5,TRBV6-6,TRBD1,once,15,CASSYLQGIDQPQHF,TGTGCCAGCAGTTACTTACAGGGGATTGATCAGCCCCAGCATTTT
TRBJ1-1,TRBV6-6,NA,NA,14,CASSYSGSGTEAFF,TGTGCCAGCAGTTATTCGGGGTCTGGCACTGAAGCTTTCTTT
TRBJ1-1,TRBV7-3,TRBD1,NA,13,CASGQGAGTEAFF,TGTGCCAGCGGCCAGGGGGCAGGCACTGAAGCTTTCTTT
TRBJ2-7,TRBV28,NA,NA,12,CASLTSSYEQYF,TGTGCCAGCCTCACTAGCTCCTACGAGCAGTACTTC
TRBJ2-1,TRBV7-9,TRBD2,NA,11,CASSRLAEQFF,TGTGCCAGCAGCCGACTAGCGGAGCAGTTCTTC
TRBJ1-6,TRBV30,NA,NA,14,CAWSAGATNSPLHF,TGTGCCTGGAGTGCTGGAGCGACTAATTCACCCCTCCACTTT
TRBJ2-4,TRBV12-5,NA,NA,18,CASGLYGGQYLAKNIQYF,TGTGCTAGTGGTTTGTACGGAGGACAGTACCTAGCCAAAAACATTCAGTACTTC
TRBJ2-3,TRBV6-1,NA,NA,15,CASSEAWRSADTQYF,TGTGCCAGCAGTGAAGCCTGGAGGAGCGCAGATACGCAGTATTTT
TRBJ2-7,TRBV11-3,NA,NA,13,CASSPGSAYEQYF,TGTGCCAGCAGCCCAGGTAGTGCCTACGAGCAGTACTTC
TRBJ2-3,TRBV30,NA,NA,14,CAWSEVVDTDTQYF,TGTGCCTGGAGTGAGGTTGTGGACACAGATACGCAGTATTTT
TRBJ1-1,TRBV25-1,NA,NA,12,CASRTGYTEAFF,TGTGCCAGTCGGACTGGATACACTGAAGCTTTCTTT
TRBJ2-1,TRBV30,NA,NA,14,CAWSVLDPVNEQFF,TGTGCCTGGAGTGTCCTAGATCCCGTTAATGAGCAGTTCTTC
TRBJ1-2,TRBV28,TRBD1,NA,13,CASRTTGEGGYTF,TGTGCCAGCAGGACGACAGGGGAAGGGGGCTACACCTTC
TRBJ2-7,TRBV28,NA,NA,17,CASSLPLVGIPTYEQYF,TGTGCCAGCAGTCTTCCTTTGGTTGGGATTCCAACCTACGAGCAGTACTTC
TRBJ1-1,TRBV27,NA,NA,13,CASSLAGQFPAFF,TGTGCCAGCAGTTTGGCAGGCCAGTTTCCAGCTTTCTTT
TRBJ2-7,TRBV6-6,NA,NA,12,CATGAGPYEQYF,TGTGCCACCGGGGCGGGACCCTACGAGCAGTACTTC
TRBJ1-2,TRBV19,NA,few,13,CASSMQANYGYTF,TGTGCCAGTAGTATGCAGGCTAACTATGGCTACACCTTC
TRBJ2-7,TRBV27,NA,NA,14,CASSLGAGSGEQYF,TGTGCCAGCAGTTTAGGGGCGGGTTCAGGGGAGCAGTACTTC
TRBJ2-5,TRBV18,TRBD2,NA,16,CASSSVAGGVEETQYF,TGTGCCAGCTCATCTGTAGCGGGAGGGGTAGAAGAGACCCAGTACTTC
TRBJ2-2,TRBV7-3,NA,NA,12,CASSSFTGELFF,TGTGCCAGCAGCTCTTTCACCGGGGAGCTGTTTTTT
TRBJ2-1,TRBV9,NA,NA,13,CASTAGPYNEQFF,TGTGCCAGCACCGCCGGCCCCTACAATGAGCAGTTCTTC
TRBJ1-2,TRBV15,NA,NA,15,CATSRDRQGPYGYTF,TGTGCCACCAGCAGAGATAGGCAGGGCCCCTATGGCTACACCTTC
TRBJ2-2,TRBV10-3,TRBD1,NA,13,CAISVQGTGELFF,TGTGCCATCAGTGTACAGGGGACCGGGGAGCTGTTTTTT
TRBJ2-7,TRBV19,NA,NA,15,CASSIAAILTYEQYF,TGTGCCAGTAGTATTGCGGCCATTCTTACCTACGAGCAGTACTTC
TRBJ2-7,TRBV21-1,NA,NA,11,CASTTGGEQYF,TGTGCCAGCACCACAGGGGGCGAGCAGTACTTC
TRBJ1-1,TRBV11-2,NA,NA,13,CASRPTGNTEAFF,TGTGCCAGCAGACCGACAGGGAACACTGAAGCTTTCTTT
TRBJ2-1,TRBV5-6,TRBD2,once,17,CASSPTRTSGSWNEQFF,TGTGCCAGCAGCCCTACTCGGACTAGCGGGAGCTGGAATGAGCAGTTCTTC
TRBJ2-3,TRBV27,NA,once,14,CASSPDGTTDTQYF,TGTGCCAGCAGTCCCGACGGAACCACAGATACGCAGTATTTT
TRBJ1-1,TRBV9,TRBD1,NA,13,CASSDGQGFEAFF,TGTGCCAGCAGCGACGGACAGGGGTTTGAAGCTTTCTTT
TRBJ1-2,TRBV9,NA,NA,15,CASSARDKAYYGYTF,TGTGCCAGCAGCGCACGGGACAAGGCCTACTATGGCTACACCTTC
TRBJ2-2,TRBV11-2,TRBD2,NA,16,CASSLGGLAGAGELFF,TGTGCCAGCAGCTTAGGTGGACTAGCGGGAGCCGGGGAGCTGTTTTTT
TRBJ2-6,TRBV2,TRBD1,NA,16,CASSYAGGPGANVLTF,TGTGCCAGCAGTTATGCAGGGGGTCCTGGGGCCAACGTCCTGACTTTC
TRBJ2-1,TRBV4-1,TRBD2,once,17,CASSLRPGLARNNEQFF,TGCGCCAGCAGCCTAAGACCGGGACTAGCGAGGAACAATGAGCAGTTCTTC
TRBJ1-4,TRBV19,TRBD1,few,15,CASSRTGATNEKLFF,TGTGCCAGTAGTAGGACAGGGGCAACTAATGAAAAACTGTTTTTT
TRBJ2-7,TRBV6-4,TRBD2,few,15,CASSDEAGDHYEQYF,TGTGCCAGCAGTGACGAGGCGGGAGACCACTACGAGCAGTACTTC
TRBJ2-2,TRBV30,TRBD2,NA,16,CAWRSGTSDFTGELFF,TGTGCCTGGCGATCCGGGACTAGCGACTTCACCGGGGAGCTGTTTTTT
TRBJ1-2,TRBV13,TRBD1,NA,13,CASSRGQDYGYTF,TGTGCCAGCAGCCGAGGACAGGACTATGGCTACACCTTC
TRBJ2-1,TRBV6-7,NA,NA,15,CASSRGLGSYNEQFF,TGTGCCAGCAGTCGGGGACTGGGAAGCTACAATGAGCAGTTCTTC
TRBJ1-1,TRBV27,NA,NA,13,CASRKQGNTEAFF,TGTGCCAGCAGAAAACAGGGGAACACTGAAGCTTTCTTT
TRBJ1-5,TRBV10-3,TRBD1,few,13,CAIRDRQDQPQHF,TGTGCCATCAGGGACAGGCAAGATCAGCCCCAGCATTTT
TRBJ2-1,TRBV7-6,NA,NA,16,CASSKDQRGPYNEQFF,TGTGCCAGCAGCAAAGACCAGCGCGGCCCATACAATGAGCAGTTCTTC
TRBJ2-2,TRBV9,NA,NA,16,CASSGGLWANTGELFF,TGTGCCAGCAGCGGCGGACTATGGGCAAACACCGGGGAGCTGTTTTTT
TRBJ1-6,TRBV5-1,NA,NA,14,CASSPTGLNSPLHF,TGCGCCAGCAGCCCGACAGGACTAAATTCACCCCTCCACTTT